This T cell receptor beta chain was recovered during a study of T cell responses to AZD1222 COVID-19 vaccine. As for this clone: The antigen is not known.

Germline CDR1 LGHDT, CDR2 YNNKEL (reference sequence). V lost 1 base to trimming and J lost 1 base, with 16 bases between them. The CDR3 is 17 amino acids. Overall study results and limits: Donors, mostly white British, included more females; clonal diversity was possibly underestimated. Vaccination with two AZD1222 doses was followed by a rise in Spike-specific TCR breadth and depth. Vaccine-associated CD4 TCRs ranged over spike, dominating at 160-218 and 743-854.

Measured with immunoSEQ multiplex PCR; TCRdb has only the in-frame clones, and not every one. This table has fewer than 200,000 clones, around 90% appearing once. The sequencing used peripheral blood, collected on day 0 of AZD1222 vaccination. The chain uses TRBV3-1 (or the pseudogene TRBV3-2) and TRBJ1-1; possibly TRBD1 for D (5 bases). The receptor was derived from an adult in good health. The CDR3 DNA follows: TGTGCCAGCAGCCAAGGGAGGAAGGACATTTCGAACACTGAAGCTTTCTTT. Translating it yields CASSQGRKDISNTEAFF.